The present T cell receptor beta chain was sequenced within a study of CD8+ T cells in alopecia areata. Turning to the study itself: The tofacitinib course ran for 6 to 18 months and was followed by 6 months off drug. The SALT score measured affected scalp surface percentage in treated patients.

This clone turned up a few times. Its target is unknown. Described treatment: oral pan-JAK inhibitor, 5-10 mg twice daily. The CDR3 loop spans 14 amino acids. The V gene's germline CDR1 is SGHVS and CDR2 FNYEAQ. The J segment lost 6 bases and the V segment lost 2 bases, leaving 3 bases of the junction unmatched. As the sequencing template, cDNA was produced by extracting RNA and reverse transcribing it. Clones were read by immunoSEQ multiplex PCR, and TCRdb kept only the in-frame ones, dropping some. The table lists under 300,000 clones, about 62% of them singletons. Study-wide results and limits: The presence of one nonresponder keeps the tie between baseline CD8+ expansion and response uncertain. Both scalp clonality and the expanded CD8+ clones among the top 100 showed a significant decrease with tofacitinib.

Source: CD4+ T cells sorted from blood, taken around week 52, from a patient treated with tofacitinib. The V and J genes are TRBV7-6 and TRBJ2-7; 11 positions match TRBD1. The clonotype comes from a human donor with alopecia areata. CDR3 residues: CASSLRDRGTEQYF. The DNA for the CDR3 is TGTGCCAGCAGCTTAAGGGACAGGGGGACCGAGCAGTACTTC.